The clone carrying this TCR beta chain has at least ten counts. MiXCR was run by TCRdb on the 5' RACE reads, yielding one entry per CDR3 protein. This table has more than 60,000 distinct CDR3 sequences, around 7.8% appearing once. The data originate from a study of spatial heterogeneity in lung cancer. Time point given: sample taken at primary tumor resection. The sequence came from a male donor with early-stage non-small cell lung cancer. The source material was PBMCs, sampled at surgery.

CDR3 protein: CASSRDRQETQYF. The CDR3, as DNA: TGTGCCAGCAGCCGGGACAGGCAAGAGACCCAGTACTTC. This rearrangement joins TRBV3-1 to TRBJ2-5; TRBD1 matches 8 bases. This CDR3 is 13 amino acids long. Germline CDR1 reads LGHDT; CDR2 reads YNNKEL (reference sequence). J was trimmed by 2 bases and V by 4 bases; bases with no gene match: 0.